This T cell receptor (beta chain) was sequenced for a study of OX40 agonist ivuxolimab in advanced cancers. Whole-study context: An agonistic anti-OX40 (CD134) antibody, ivuxolimab, was used to treat the patients.

This CDR3 has 13 residues. Germline V gene lookup returns CDR1 SEHNR and CDR2 FQNEAQ (reference sequence). V lost 8 bases, J lost 3 bases, and 11 bases lay in between. Using immunoSEQ multiplex PCR, the repertoire was profiled, and TCRdb retains in-frame clones only, with some absent. The table has about 79,000 clones, 88% seen once. V and J are TRBV7-9 and TRBJ2-1, with a possible D match to TRBD1 (5 bases). The input for sequencing was CD4+ or CD8+ T cells sorted from blood, taken in a trial of the OX40 agonist ivuxolimab. This clonotype originated in an adult with an advanced solid tumor such as melanoma, head and neck, liver or kidney cancer. In DNA, the CDR3 is TGTGCCAGCTCGAGACAGAACTACAATGAGCAGTTCTTC. Its protein product is CASSRQNYNEQFF.